These 26 T cell receptor beta chains came from one sample sequenced in a study of blood T cell repertoires in COVID-19. Method: immunoSEQ multiplex PCR; TCRdb's copy keeps in-frame clones and lacks some. The sample lists about 220,000 clones; about four fifths were seen once. Sample: PBMCs or T cells enriched from blood (not recorded which). The receptor set was obtained from a woman between 45 and 60 years old who had been exposed to COVID-19.

The chain uses TRBV6-1 and TRBJ1-2; the D gene is possibly TRBD1 (6 bases). CDR3 length equals 17 residues. V gave up 2 bases and J gave up 4 bases, with 20 bases separating them. Germline assignment: CDR1 MNHNS and CDR2 SASEGT. As DNA, the CDR3 is TGTGCCAGCAGTGAACGGGGGGCCATGCGCTCAAGCTATGGCTACACCTTC. Translation: CASSERGAMRSSYGYTF.

CDR3 in DNA: TGTGCTAGTGGCTACGGGGGGCAAGGGGTTTCCGAGCAGTACTTC. Translated, it gives CASGYGGQGVSEQYF. J is TRBJ2-7 and V is TRBV12-5; D possibly corresponds to TRBD2 (7 bases). This CDR3 spans 15 amino acids. V dropped 6 bases and J dropped 6 bases, with 21 bases sitting between them. Per germline, CDR1 LGHNT and CDR2 FRNRAP.

V gene TRBV30 combines with J gene TRBJ2-1, with 7 nucleotides matching TRBD1. Germline V gene sequence: CDR1 GTSNPN, CDR2 SVGIG (reference sequence). Unmatched junction bases numbered 4, after V lost 2 bases and J lost 9 bases. The CDR3 length is 12 residues. CDR3 coding DNA: TGTGCCTGGAGTTCGACAGGGACTGAGCAGTTCTTC. Translation gives CAWSSTGTEQFF.

The J gene is TRBJ1-2, the V gene TRBV5-4; 11 nucleotides agree with TRBD1. The CDR3 is 14 amino acids. Germline trimming cut 3 bases from V and 9 bases from J; bases unmatched to any gene: 7. Looked up from germline, CDR1 is SGHNT and CDR2 is YYREEE (reference sequence). CDR3 region: CASSSYGQGARYTF. Written as DNA, the CDR3 is TGTGCCAGCAGCTCCTACGGACAGGGGGCTCGCTACACCTTC.

The chain joins TRBV18 to TRBJ1-3; 7 nucleotides match TRBD1. The CDR3 has 15 residues. Looked up from germline, CDR1 is KGHSH and CDR2 is LQKENI. V shed 3 bases, J shed 4 bases, and the junction held 6 bases outside the gene matches. CDR3 protein: CASSPYTGDGNTIYF. The DNA for the CDR3 is TGTGCCAGCTCACCTTATACAGGGGACGGAAACACCATATATTTT.

Written as DNA, the CDR3 is TGCGCCGCAAAGGGGACTGCAGGTAACGAGCAGTACTTC. It encodes CAAKGTAGNEQYF. The chain recombines TRBV10-1 with TRBJ2-7, with D perhaps TRBD2 (6 bases). V lost 11 bases and J lost 5, with 19 bases in between. The germline V gene encodes CDR1 WNHNN and CDR2 SYGVQD (reference sequence). CDR3 length equals 13 residues.

CDR3 protein: CASSLVGTGGYEQFF. The CDR3 region has the DNA TGTGCCAGCAGCTTAGTCGGGACAGGGGGCTATGAGCAGTTCTTC. The chain joins TRBV7-2 to TRBJ2-1; 12 nucleotides match TRBD1. In germline, CDR1 is SGHTA, CDR2 FQGNSA. V gave up 1 base and J gave up 8 bases; unmatched junction bases: 3. There are 15 residues in the CDR3.

The chain uses TRBV7-6 and TRBJ2-5; 9 bases fit TRBD2. Germline V gene lookup returns CDR1 SGHVS and CDR2 FNYEAQ. With 8 bases clipped from V and 4 bases from J, the junction kept 11 bases outside the gene matches. This CDR3 has 15 residues. DNA for the CDR3: TGTGCCAGCGCCGGGACTAGCTTTAGGGTAGAGACCCAGTACTTC. Translating it yields CASAGTSFRVETQYF. Filled out from reference TRBV7-6 and TRBJ2-5, the complete variable domain reads GAGVSQSPRYKVTKRGQDVALRCDPISGHVSLYWYRQALGQGPEFLTYFNYEAQQDKSGLPNDRFSAERPEGSISTLTIQRTEQRDSAMYRCASAGTSFRVETQYFGPGTRLLVL.

The chain is built from TRBV3-1 (or the pseudogene TRBV3-2) and TRBJ1-4, with 8 bases fitting TRBD1. The junction had 15 bases not matched to a gene; V was cut back by 4 bases and J by 8 bases. CDR1 is LGHDT and CDR2 is YNNKEL in the germline V gene (reference sequence). The CDR3 runs 17 residues. CDR3: CASSPRQGTGVGEKLFF. The CDR3, as DNA: TGTGCCAGCAGCCCACGACAGGGGACTGGGGTGGGGGAAAAACTGTTTTTT.

The chain combines TRBV9 with TRBJ2-7; possible D gene TRBD2, 6 bases. Germline-derived CDR1 and CDR2 are SGDLS and YYNGEE. The CDR3 covers 15 residues. Trimming pared 2 bases from V and 0 bases from J, leaving 12 bases between. Here the CDR3 reads CASSVLDGSSYEQYF. The CDR3 DNA reads as TGTGCCAGCAGCGTTTTGGACGGGAGCTCCTACGAGCAGTACTTC.

The chain is built from TRBV29-1 and TRBJ1-1; D is uncertain. Germline CDR1 is SQVTM and CDR2 is ANQGSEA. The V and J ends lost 0 bases and 4 bases respectively, with 6 bases between them. The CDR3 totals 12 residues. This CDR3 is CSVEDTVTEAFF. CDR3 bases: TGCAGCGTTGAAGACACAGTCACTGAAGCTTTCTTT. Using reference TRBV29-1 and TRBJ1-1 for the parts outside the CDR3, the full variable domain is SAVISQKPSRDICQRGTSLTIQCQVDSQVTMMFWYRQQPGQSLTLIATANQGSEATYESGFVIDKFPISRPNLTFSTLTVSNMSPEDSSIYLCSVEDTVTEAFFGQGTRLTVV.

The gene calls are TRBV19 and TRBJ1-1; D unresolved. Germline V CDR1 and CDR2: LNHDA, SQIVND (reference sequence). The CDR3 extends over 13 amino acids. V was shortened by 5 bases and J by 7 bases, with 14 bases between the two germline ends. The CDR3 sequence: CASSLHPGLEAFF. The CDR3 nucleotides are TGTGCCAGTAGTCTCCACCCCGGACTTGAAGCTTTCTTT. Drawing the rest from reference TRBV19 and TRBJ1-1, the complete variable domain is DGGITQSPKYLFRKEGQNVTLSCEQNLNHDAMYWYRQDPGQGLRLIYYSQIVNDFQKGDIAEGYSVSREKKESFPLTVTSAQKNPTAFYLCASSLHPGLEAFFGQGTRLTVV.

This chain links TRBV3-1 (or the pseudogene TRBV3-2) with TRBJ1-1, with D possibly TRBD1 on 6 matching bases. Trimming removed 3 bases at V and 2 bases at J, with 13 bases between. The CDR3 covers 15 residues. Germline V gene sequence: CDR1 LGHDT, CDR2 YNNKEL (reference sequence). As DNA, the CDR3 is TGTGCCAGCAGCCAGATCGGACAGAGCAACACTGAAGCTTTCTTT. Its protein product is CASSQIGQSNTEAFF.

The V call is TRBV11-1, the J call TRBJ1-1, with D perhaps matching TRBD1 (5 bases). With 2 bases removed from V and 6 bases from J, the gap between germline ends came to 13 bases. The CDR3 extends over 14 amino acids. Germline values: CDR1 SGHAT, CDR2 FQDESV (reference sequence). The CDR3 protein is CASSLRGLRAEAFF. The CDR3 DNA is TGTGCCAGCAGCTTAAGGGGCCTCAGGGCTGAAGCTTTCTTT.

The chain links TRBV5-4 to TRBJ1-2, with unresolved D. The CDR3 length is 13 residues. Deletions cut 1 base from V and 2 bases from J, with 6 bases between. CDR1 is SGHNT and CDR2 is YYREEE in the germline V gene (reference sequence). The CDR3, as DNA: TGTGCCAGCAGCTTGAACTCCAACTATGGCTACACCTTC. Translated, it gives CASSLNSNYGYTF.

The J gene is TRBJ1-1, the V gene TRBV19, with a weak D call TRBD1 (6 bases). This CDR3 contains 16 residues. The V and J ends lost 5 bases and 0 bases respectively, with 16 bases between them. Germline V gene lookup returns CDR1 LNHDA and CDR2 SQIVND (reference sequence). The CDR3 loop is CASSPEQGYMNTEAFF. The CDR3 nucleotides read TGTGCCAGTAGTCCCGAACAGGGCTACATGAACACTGAAGCTTTCTTT.

The chain links TRBV6-5 to TRBJ1-1; D remains ambiguous. Between the trimmed V and J ends, which lost 6 bases and 3 bases, there was a span of 5 bases. Germline-derived CDR1 and CDR2 are MNHEY and SVGAGI. The CDR3 runs 11 residues. CDR3 loop: CASREYTEAFF. The CDR3 bases are TGTGCCAGCAGGGAGTACACTGAAGCTTTCTTT.

V and J are TRBV7-2 and TRBJ1-2; D possibly corresponds to TRBD1 (5 bases). This CDR3 comprises 13 residues. In germline, CDR1 is SGHTA, CDR2 FQGNSA. V shed 1 base and J shed 8 bases, with 11 bases lying between them. CDR3 protein: CASSLVWQGGYTF. CDR3 DNA: TGTGCCAGCAGCTTAGTATGGCAGGGAGGCTACACCTTC.

The chain uses TRBV6-5 and TRBJ2-3, with D maybe TRBD1 (6 bases). The CDR3 sequence is 15 residues long. V was clipped by 1 base and J by 5 bases, with 13 bases between them. Germline V gene lookup returns CDR1 MNHEY and CDR2 SVGAGI. As DNA, the CDR3 is TGTGCCAGCAGTTACTGGTCAGTCAGGGGAGATACGCAGTATTTT. Translating gives CASSYWSVRGDTQYF.

The chain uses TRBV11-2 and TRBJ2-7, with D tentatively TRBD2 (5 bases). Germline V gene sequence: CDR1 SGHAT, CDR2 FQNNGV. This CDR3 contains 14 residues. V lost 5 bases and J lost 2, with 13 bases in between. The CDR3: CASSPASYPYEQYF. In nucleotides, the CDR3 is TGTGCCAGCAGCCCTGCTAGCTATCCCTACGAGCAGTACTTC.

The chain has TRBV24-1 and TRBJ2-5; D gene ambiguous. CDR1 and CDR2 (germline): KGHDR, SFDVKD. Trimming cost V 7 bases and J 0 bases, with 17 bases left between them. This CDR3 comprises 16 residues. CDR3 in amino acids: CATSASLGLDQETQYF. CDR3 in DNA: TGTGCCACCAGCGCCTCCCTTGGCCTTGACCAAGAGACCCAGTACTTC.

The genes are TRBV7-8 and TRBJ2-2; D is perhaps TRBD2 (5 bases). Germline CDR1 is SGHVS and CDR2 is FQNEAQ. This CDR3 comprises 14 residues. Trimming shortened V by 6 bases and J by 5 bases, and 13 bases separated the two germline ends. The CDR3 nucleotides read TGTGCCAGCAGGAGGGCTAGGACGACCGGGGAGCTGTTTTTT. Translated: CASRRARTTGELFF.

The sample holds one count of this clone. This chain uses TRBV6-5 with TRBJ1-4; D remains unclear. Germline CDR1 is MNHEY and CDR2 is SVGAGI. CDR3 length: 14 amino acids. The ends were cut back, 5 bases at V and 3 bases at J, with 10 bases in the middle. In DNA form, the CDR3 reads TGTGCCAGCAGTATTGCGGATTCTAATGAAAAACTGTTTTTT. Amino acid sequence: CASSIADSNEKLFF.

This clone came up once. The chain employs TRBV7-2 and TRBJ2-6; no definite D call. The V gene's germline CDR1 is SGHTA and CDR2 FQGNSA. CDR3 length equals 12 residues. The V end was cut by 5 bases, the J end by 8 bases, with 7 bases between. This CDR3 reads CASSPLPNVLTF. The CDR3 DNA follows: TGTGCCAGCAGCCCCCTACCCAACGTCCTGACTTTC.

V usage is TRBV4-2 and J usage is TRBJ2-1; 8 bases line up with TRBD1. The CDR3 spans 14 residues. V lost 1 base, J lost 15 bases, and 11 bases stayed unmatched. In germline, CDR1 is LGHNA, CDR2 YNFKEQ. The CDR3 spells CASSQAGTGTGPFF. The CDR3 bases are TGTGCCAGCAGCCAAGCGGGGACCGGGACAGGCCCGTTCTTC.

This chain connects TRBV13 to TRBJ1-1; no clear D gene. Per germline, CDR1 PRHDT and CDR2 FYEKMQ (reference sequence). V shed 5 bases and J shed 8 bases, with 15 bases lying between them. The CDR3 loop spans 13 amino acids. The CDR3: CASSHNLAREAFF. Written as DNA, the CDR3 is TGTGCCAGCAGCCACAATTTAGCGAGGGAAGCTTTCTTT.